This passage covers 15 T cell receptor beta chains from one sample sequenced in a study of T-cell reconstitution after alpha-beta-depleted transplantation in children. The authors prepared the TCRbeta library with unique molecular identifiers. Using its own MiXCR run on the PCR reads, TCRdb lists one record per CDR3 protein. The sample carries more than 400,000 distinct CDR3 sequences, roughly 43% recorded once. The sequencing here drew on PBMCs, taken before TCRalphabeta/CD19-depleted stem cell transplant. The receptors stem from a girl aged 2-15 years with aplastic anemia, due to receive a stem cell transplant.

J is TRBJ2-5 and V is TRBV3-1; 11 bases agree with TRBD2. Germline V CDR1 and CDR2: LGHDT, YNNKEL (reference sequence). The CDR3 is 14 residues long. The V segment lost 5 bases and the J segment 4 bases; nucleotides outside the gene matches: 3. CDR3 amino acids: CASSLAGGIETQYF. Written as DNA, the CDR3 is TGTGCCAGCAGCTTAGCGGGGGGGATAGAGACCCAGTACTTC.

This clonotype appeared once. The J gene is TRBJ1-1, the V gene TRBV12-3 or TRBV12-4; D possibly corresponds to TRBD1 (5 bases). The CDR3 is 14 residues long. The V and J ends lost 7 bases and 8 bases respectively, with 20 bases between them. In nucleotides, the CDR3 is TGTGCCAGCATCCAGGGTTTCGGGAGCGTAGAAGCTTTCTTT. Protein: CASIQGFGSVEAFF.

This chain links TRBV28 with TRBJ1-5; 9 bases are a match to TRBD1. The CDR3 loop spans 14 amino acids. V lost 9 bases to trimming and J lost 5 bases; unmatched junction nucleotides: 8. Per germline, CDR1 MDHEN and CDR2 SYDVKM. The CDR3: CASSSGTGYQPQHF. The DNA of the CDR3 is TGTGCCAGTTCCTCAGGGACAGGGTATCAGCCCCAGCATTTT.

The chain carries TRBV6-2 or TRBV6-3 and TRBJ1-6; 7 nucleotides match TRBD1. The CDR3 length is 15 residues. V dropped 5 bases and J dropped 9; count of bases not matched to a gene: 10. CDR1 and CDR2 from the germline V gene are MNHEY and SVGEGT. In DNA form, the CDR3 reads TGTGCCAGCAGTCGGACAGGAGGTAGTGTTTCACCCCTCCACTTT. It translates to CASSRTGGSVSPLHF.

This rearrangement joins TRBV6-5 to TRBJ2-2; 9 bases are a match to TRBD1. V lost 0 bases and J lost 7; bases outside the gene matches: 6. In germline, CDR1 is MNHEY, CDR2 SVGAGI. The CDR3 contains 16 residues. The CDR3 nucleotides read TGTGCCAGCAGTTACTCGCGGACAGGGGCAGGCGGGGAGCTGTTTTTT. Translated, it gives CASSYSRTGAGGELFF.

A single count supports this clonotype. This chain connects TRBV28 to TRBJ1-3; D ambiguous. The CDR3 is 14 residues long. The V gene's germline CDR1 is MDHEN and CDR2 SYDVKM. V gave up 5 bases and J gave up 0 bases, with 8 bases separating them. The CDR3 loop reads CASSRPSSGNTIYF. Written as DNA, the CDR3 is TGTGCCAGCAGTCGACCTTCCTCTGGAAACACCATATATTTT.

This clonotype has just one count. The chain links TRBV7-2 to TRBJ1-2, with D possibly matching TRBD1 (5 bases). The CDR3 has 13 residues. V was clipped by 4 bases and J by 4 bases, with 10 bases between them. Germline-derived CDR1 and CDR2 are SGHTA and FQGNSA. CDR3 in amino acids: CASSSGRIYGYTF. In DNA, the CDR3 is TGTGCCAGCAGCTCGGGACGGATCTATGGCTACACCTTC.

A few counts support this clonotype. This rearrangement joins TRBV20-1 to TRBJ1-2; D remains ambiguous. CDR1 and CDR2 (germline): DFQATT, SNEGSKA (reference sequence). CDR3 size: 12 residues. With 3 bases removed from V and 4 bases from J, the gap between germline ends came to 9 bases. The CDR3 DNA is TGCAGTGCTAGGAACAGAGGCTATGGCTACACCTTC. The encoded protein is CSARNRGYGYTF.

The V gene is TRBV28, the J gene TRBJ1-4, with 10 nucleotides matching TRBD1. There are 14 residues in the CDR3. The ends lost 6 bases at V and 5 bases at J; junction bases unmatched: 3. Germline V gives CDR1 MDHEN, CDR2 SYDVKM. This chain's CDR3 is CASRRTGGNEKLFF. For the CDR3, the DNA is TGTGCCAGCAGACGGACAGGGGGGAATGAAAAACTGTTTTTT.

The CDR3 bases are TGTGCCAGCAGCTTAAGTGACGTGAGCACAGATACGCAGTATTTT. Its translation is CASSLSDVSTDTQYF. The genes are TRBV7-9 and TRBJ2-3; D remains ambiguous. The CDR3 spans 15 residues. The germline V gene encodes CDR1 SEHNR and CDR2 FQNEAQ (reference sequence). V lost 2 bases and J lost 0, with 9 bases in between.

This clonotype came up many times. This sequence joins TRBV4-2 and TRBJ1-1; the match to TRBD1 covers 8 bases. Trimming took 0 bases from V and 8 from J; bases not matched to a gene: 2. The CDR3 extends over 13 amino acids. Germline CDR1 and CDR2: LGHNA and YNFKEQ. CDR3 DNA sequence: TGTGCCAGCAGCCAAGACCGGGACAGGGAAGCTTTCTTT. It yields the protein CASSQDRDREAFF.

This clonotype appeared many times. CDR3 residues: CASSLQGAYEQYF. DNA of the CDR3: TGTGCCAGCAGCTTGCAGGGGGCCTACGAGCAGTACTTC. This chain links TRBV5-5 with TRBJ2-7; 7 positions match TRBD1. V lost 1 base and J lost 2; bases outside the gene matches: 0. The CDR3 runs to 13 residues. Germline V gene lookup returns CDR1 SGHKS and CDR2 YYEKEE (reference sequence).

This clonotype occurred a few times. The chain recombines TRBV7-3 with TRBJ1-1, with D tentatively TRBD1 (5 bases). V shed 5 bases and J shed 0 bases, with 16 bases lying between them. Germline lookup yields CDR1 SGHTA and CDR2 FQGTGA. This CDR3 contains 16 residues. This chain's CDR3 is CASSATGTDMNTEAFF. Here the CDR3 DNA reads TGTGCCAGCAGCGCTACAGGAACTGACATGAACACTGAAGCTTTCTTT.

This clonotype was recorded at least ten times. The genes are TRBV30 and TRBJ1-2, with unresolved D. Germline CDR1 reads GTSNPN; CDR2 reads SVGIG (reference sequence). This CDR3 spans 16 amino acids. V gave up 4 bases and J gave up 0 bases, with 18 bases separating them. Here the CDR3 DNA reads TGTGCCTGGAATCTCGTGACTGCCCTAGCTAACTATGGCTACACCTTC. It specifies CAWNLVTALANYGYTF. The variable domain in full, completed from reference TRBV30 and TRBJ1-2, reads SQTIHQWPATLVQPVGSPLSLECTVEGTSNPNLYWYRQAAGRGLQLLFYSVGIGQISSEVPQNLSASRPQDRQFILSSKKLLLSDSGFYLCAWNLVTALANYGYTFGSGTRLTVV.

The CDR3 DNA is TGCGCCAGCAGTTCAACCGGGACAGGAGAGGAGCTGTTTTTT. Translating it yields CASSSTGTGEELFF. J is TRBJ2-2 and V is TRBV5-1, with 8 positions matching TRBD1. Germline V gene data show CDR1 as SGHRS and CDR2 as YFSETQ. The CDR3 runs 14 residues. The V and J ends lost 5 bases and 10 bases, in that order; junction bases with no gene match: 10.